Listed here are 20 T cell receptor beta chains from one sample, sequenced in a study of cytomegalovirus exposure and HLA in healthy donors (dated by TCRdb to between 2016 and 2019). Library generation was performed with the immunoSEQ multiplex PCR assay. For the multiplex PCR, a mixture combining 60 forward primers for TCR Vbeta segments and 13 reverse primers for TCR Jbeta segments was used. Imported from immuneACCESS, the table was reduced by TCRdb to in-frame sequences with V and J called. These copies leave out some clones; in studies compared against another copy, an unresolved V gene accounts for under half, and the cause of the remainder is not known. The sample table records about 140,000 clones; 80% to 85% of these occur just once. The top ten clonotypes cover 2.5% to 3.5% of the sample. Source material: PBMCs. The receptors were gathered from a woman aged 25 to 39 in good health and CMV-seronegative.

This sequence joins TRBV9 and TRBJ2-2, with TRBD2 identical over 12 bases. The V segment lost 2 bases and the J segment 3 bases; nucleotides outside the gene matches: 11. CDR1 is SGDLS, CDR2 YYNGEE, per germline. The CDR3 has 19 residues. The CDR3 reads CASSVPQTSGSSHTGELFF. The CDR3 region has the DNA TGTGCCAGCAGCGTCCCCCAGACTAGCGGGAGTTCCCACACCGGGGAGCTGTTTTTT.

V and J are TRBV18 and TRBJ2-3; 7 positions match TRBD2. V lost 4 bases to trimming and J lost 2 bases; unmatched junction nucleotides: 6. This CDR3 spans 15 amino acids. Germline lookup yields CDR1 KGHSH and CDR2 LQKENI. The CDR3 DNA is TGTGCCAGCTCACTACCGACTAGCTTCACAGATACGCAGTATTTT. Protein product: CASSLPTSFTDTQYF.

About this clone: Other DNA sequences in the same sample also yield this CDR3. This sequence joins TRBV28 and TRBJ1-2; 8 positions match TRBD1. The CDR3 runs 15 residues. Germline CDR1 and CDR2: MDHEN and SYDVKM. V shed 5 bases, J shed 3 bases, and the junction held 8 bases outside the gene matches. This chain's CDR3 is CASSPRTGTYYGYTF. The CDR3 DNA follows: TGTGCCAGCAGTCCCAGGACAGGGACCTACTATGGCTACACCTTC.

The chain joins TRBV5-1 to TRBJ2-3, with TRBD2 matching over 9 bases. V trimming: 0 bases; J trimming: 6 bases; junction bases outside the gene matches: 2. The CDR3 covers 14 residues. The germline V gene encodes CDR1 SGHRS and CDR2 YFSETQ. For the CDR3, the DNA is TGCGCCAGCAGCTTGGGCAGCGGGGGGGATACGCAGTATTTT. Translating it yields CASSLGSGGDTQYF.

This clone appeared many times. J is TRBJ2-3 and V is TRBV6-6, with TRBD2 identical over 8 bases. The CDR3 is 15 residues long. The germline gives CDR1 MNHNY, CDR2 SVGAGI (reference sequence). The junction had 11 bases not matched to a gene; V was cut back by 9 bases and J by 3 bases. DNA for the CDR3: TGTGCCAGTCTCCCCGGGACTAGAGTAACAGATACGCAGTATTTT. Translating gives CASLPGTRVTDTQYF.

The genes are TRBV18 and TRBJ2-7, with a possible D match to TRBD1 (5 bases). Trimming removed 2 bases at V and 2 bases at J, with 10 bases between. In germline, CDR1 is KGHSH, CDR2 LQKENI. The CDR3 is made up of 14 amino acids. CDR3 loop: CASSPLDRTYEQYF. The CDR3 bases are TGTGCCAGCTCACCATTAGACAGAACCTACGAGCAGTACTTC.

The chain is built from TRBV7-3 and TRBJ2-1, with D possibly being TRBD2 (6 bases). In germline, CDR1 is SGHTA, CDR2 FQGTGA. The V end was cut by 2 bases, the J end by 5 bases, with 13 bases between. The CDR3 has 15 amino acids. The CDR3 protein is CASSLVGGGDNEQFF. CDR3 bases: TGTGCCAGCAGCTTAGTGGGAGGCGGGGACAATGAGCAGTTCTTC.

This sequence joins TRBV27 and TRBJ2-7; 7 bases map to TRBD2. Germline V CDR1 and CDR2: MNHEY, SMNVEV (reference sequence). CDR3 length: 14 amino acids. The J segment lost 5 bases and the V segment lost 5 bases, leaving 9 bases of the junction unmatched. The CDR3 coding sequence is TGTGCCAGCAGTACCGGGACTACGCCTGACGAGCAGTACTTC. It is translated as CASSTGTTPDEQYF.

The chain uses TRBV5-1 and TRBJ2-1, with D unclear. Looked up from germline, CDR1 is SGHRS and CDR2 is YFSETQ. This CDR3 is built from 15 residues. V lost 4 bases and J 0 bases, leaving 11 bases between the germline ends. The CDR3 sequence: CASSPGSSSYNEQFF. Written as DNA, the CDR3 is TGCGCCAGCAGCCCCGGGTCCAGCTCCTACAATGAGCAGTTCTTC.

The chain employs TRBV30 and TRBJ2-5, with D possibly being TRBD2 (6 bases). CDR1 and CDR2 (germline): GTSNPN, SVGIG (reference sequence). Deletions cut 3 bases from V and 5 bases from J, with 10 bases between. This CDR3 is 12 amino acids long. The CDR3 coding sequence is TGTGCCTGGAGCTGGGCGGGGGAGACCCAGTACTTC. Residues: CAWSWAGETQYF.

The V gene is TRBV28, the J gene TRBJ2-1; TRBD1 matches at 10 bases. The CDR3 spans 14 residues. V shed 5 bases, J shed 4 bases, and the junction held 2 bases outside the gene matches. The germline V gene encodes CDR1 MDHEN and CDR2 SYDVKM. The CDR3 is CASSPGQGYNEQFF. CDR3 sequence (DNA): TGTGCCAGCAGTCCGGGACAGGGGTACAATGAGCAGTTCTTC.

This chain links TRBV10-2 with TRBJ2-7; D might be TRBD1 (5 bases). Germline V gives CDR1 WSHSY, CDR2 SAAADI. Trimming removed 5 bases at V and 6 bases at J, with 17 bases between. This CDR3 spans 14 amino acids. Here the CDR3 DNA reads TGCGCCAGCAGTCCTACAGGAACCTCACCCGAGCAGTACTTC. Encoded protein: CASSPTGTSPEQYF.

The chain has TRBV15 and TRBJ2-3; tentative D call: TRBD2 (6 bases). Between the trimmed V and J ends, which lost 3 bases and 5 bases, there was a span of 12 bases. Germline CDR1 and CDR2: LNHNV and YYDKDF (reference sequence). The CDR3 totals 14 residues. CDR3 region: CATSSDMGGDTQYF. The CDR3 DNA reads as TGTGCCACCAGCAGCGACATGGGAGGAGATACGCAGTATTTT.

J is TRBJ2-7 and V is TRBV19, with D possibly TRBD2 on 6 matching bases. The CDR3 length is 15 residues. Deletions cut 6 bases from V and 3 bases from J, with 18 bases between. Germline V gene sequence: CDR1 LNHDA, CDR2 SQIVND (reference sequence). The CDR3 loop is CASSTNPGLYYEQYF. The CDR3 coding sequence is TGTGCCAGTAGCACAAACCCGGGACTCTACTACGAGCAGTACTTC. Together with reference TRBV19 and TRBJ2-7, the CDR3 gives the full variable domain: DGGITQSPKYLFRKEGQNVTLSCEQNLNHDAMYWYRQDPGQGLRLIYYSQIVNDFQKGDIAEGYSVSREKKESFPLTVTSAQKNPTAFYLCASSTNPGLYYEQYFGPGTRLTVT.

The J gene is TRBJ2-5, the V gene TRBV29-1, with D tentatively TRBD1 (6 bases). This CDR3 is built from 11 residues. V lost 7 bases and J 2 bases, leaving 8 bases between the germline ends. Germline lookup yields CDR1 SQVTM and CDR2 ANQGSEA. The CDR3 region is CSAGTQETQYF. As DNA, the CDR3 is TGCAGCGCCGGGACACAAGAGACCCAGTACTTC.

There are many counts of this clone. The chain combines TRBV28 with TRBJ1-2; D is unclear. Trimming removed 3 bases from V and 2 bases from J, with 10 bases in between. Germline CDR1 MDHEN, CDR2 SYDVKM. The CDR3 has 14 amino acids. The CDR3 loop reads CASSFPGGNYGYTF. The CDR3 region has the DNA TGTGCCAGCAGTTTTCCCGGAGGGAACTATGGCTACACCTTC.

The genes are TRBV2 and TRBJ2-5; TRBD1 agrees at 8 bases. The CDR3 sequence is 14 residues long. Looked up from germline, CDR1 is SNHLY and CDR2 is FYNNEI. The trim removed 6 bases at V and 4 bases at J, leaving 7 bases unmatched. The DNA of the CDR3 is TGTGCCAGCAGGGGGGACAGGCGCGGAGAGACCCAGTACTTC. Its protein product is CASRGDRRGETQYF. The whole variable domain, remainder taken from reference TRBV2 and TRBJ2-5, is EPEVTQTPSHQVTQMGQEVILRCVPISNHLYFYWYRQILGQKVEFLVSFYNNEISEKSEIFDDQFSVERPDGSNFTLKIRSTKLEDSAMYFCASRGDRRGETQYFGPGTRLLVL.

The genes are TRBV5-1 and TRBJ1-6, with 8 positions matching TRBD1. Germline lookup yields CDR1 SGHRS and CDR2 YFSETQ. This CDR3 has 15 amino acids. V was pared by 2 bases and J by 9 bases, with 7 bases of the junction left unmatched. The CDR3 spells CASSLGQGNGSPLHF. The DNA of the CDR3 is TGCGCCAGCAGCTTAGGACAGGGCAACGGTTCACCCCTCCACTTT. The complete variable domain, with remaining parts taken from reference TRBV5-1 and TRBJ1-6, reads KAGVTQTPRYLIKTRGQQVTLSCSPISGHRSVSWYQQTPGQGLQFLFEYFSETQRNKGNFPGRFSGRQFSNSRSEMNVSTLELGDSALYLCASSLGQGNGSPLHFGNGTRLTVT.

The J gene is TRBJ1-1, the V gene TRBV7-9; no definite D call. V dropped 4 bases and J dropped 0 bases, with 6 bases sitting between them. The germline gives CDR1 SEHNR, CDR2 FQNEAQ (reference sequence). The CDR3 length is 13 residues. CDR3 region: CASSWSVNTEAFF. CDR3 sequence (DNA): TGTGCCAGCAGCTGGTCGGTGAACACTGAAGCTTTCTTT.

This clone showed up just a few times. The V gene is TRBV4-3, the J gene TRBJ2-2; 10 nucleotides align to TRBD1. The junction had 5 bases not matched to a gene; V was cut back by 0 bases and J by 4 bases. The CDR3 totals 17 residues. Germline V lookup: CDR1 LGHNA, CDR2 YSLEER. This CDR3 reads CASSQEGDRGLTGELFF. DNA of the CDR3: TGCGCCAGCAGCCAAGAAGGCGACAGGGGGCTCACCGGGGAGCTGTTTTTT.